The T cell receptor (beta chain) described here comes from a study of cytomegalovirus exposure and HLA in healthy donors. Amplification used 60 Vbeta primers and 13 Jbeta primers. This table comes from immunoSEQ multiplex PCR, and its TCRdb copy is limited to in-frame clones, with some not included. Among 150,000 to 200,000 clones listed, 80% to 90% were seen once. Germline V CDR1 and CDR2: SGHTA, FQGNSA. Unmatched junction bases numbered 6, after V lost 0 bases and J lost 0 bases. The CDR3 totals 17 residues. About this clone itself: Its matching antigen is unknown.

Study-wide results and caveats: Later analysis suggested most CMV-associated TCR beta chains were HLA-restricted. It was 150 to 200 TCR beta chains that were listed as cytomegalovirus-associated.

The origin of this receptor is a man aged 18 to 29 in good health and CMV-seropositive. The material sequenced was PBMCs. The V gene is TRBV7-2, the J gene TRBJ2-5, with 8 bases aligning to TRBD2. The CDR3 loop reads CASSLAISGGDQETQYF. Written as DNA, the CDR3 is TGTGCCAGCAGCTTAGCGATAAGCGGGGGCGACCAAGAGACCCAGTACTTC.